This record concerns one T cell receptor beta chain sequence. What it recognizes is unknown. Researchers ran the PCR with 60 Vbeta and 13 Jbeta primers. Repertoires were generated with immunoSEQ multiplex PCR, while TCRdb's copy carries only in-frame clones and drops some. The sample has around 80,000 clones, approximately 74% seen once. The source of the sample is a study of cytomegalovirus exposure and HLA in healthy donors. Notes on the study in general: The authors reported that TCR beta sequences could predict HLA-A and HLA-B alleles. These predictions were accurate for most subjects in the first cohort.

Sequencing was performed on PBMCs. The origin of this receptor is a man aged 35-49 years in good health and CMV-seropositive.

The CDR3 nucleotides read TGTGCCAGCAGGCTGACTAGCGAATCCTCCTACGAGCAGTACTTC. This encodes CASRLTSESSYEQYF. The chain employs TRBV2 and TRBJ2-7; TRBD2 matches at 8 bases. The germline gives CDR1 SNHLY, CDR2 FYNNEI. Trimming took 6 bases from V and 0 from J; bases not matched to a gene: 7. This CDR3 spans 15 amino acids. Variable domain in full (rest from reference TRBV2 and TRBJ2-7): EPEVTQTPSHQVTQMGQEVILRCVPISNHLYFYWYRQILGQKVEFLVSFYNNEISEKSEIFDDQFSVERPDGSNFTLKIRSTKLEDSAMYFCASRLTSESSYEQYFGPGTRLTVT.